This TCR beta chain emerged from a study of T cell responses to AZD1222 COVID-19 vaccine. Study-wide background: Pooled samples include second doses given at about 4 or 12 weeks. Whole-study findings and limits: Clonal diversity may have been underestimated in mostly white British donors.

Profiling relied on immunoSEQ multiplex PCR, and the TCRdb table lists in-frame clones only, not all of them. Here the sample spans around 250,000 clones, 93% being singletons. This clone is a singleton in its sample. Antigen specificity is unknown. CDR3 length equals 16 residues. Germline values: CDR1 SGHAT, CDR2 FQNNGV. J lost 3 bases, V lost 5 bases, and 10 bases had no gene match. Specimen: peripheral blood, collected on day 0 of AZD1222 vaccination. The chain employs TRBV11-2 and TRBJ1-3, with 7 positions matching TRBD1. The origin of this receptor is an adult in good health. This CDR3 reads CASSPRGGAGGNTIYF. The CDR3 DNA follows: TGTGCCAGCAGCCCCAGGGGGGGGGCTGGTGGAAACACCATATATTTT.